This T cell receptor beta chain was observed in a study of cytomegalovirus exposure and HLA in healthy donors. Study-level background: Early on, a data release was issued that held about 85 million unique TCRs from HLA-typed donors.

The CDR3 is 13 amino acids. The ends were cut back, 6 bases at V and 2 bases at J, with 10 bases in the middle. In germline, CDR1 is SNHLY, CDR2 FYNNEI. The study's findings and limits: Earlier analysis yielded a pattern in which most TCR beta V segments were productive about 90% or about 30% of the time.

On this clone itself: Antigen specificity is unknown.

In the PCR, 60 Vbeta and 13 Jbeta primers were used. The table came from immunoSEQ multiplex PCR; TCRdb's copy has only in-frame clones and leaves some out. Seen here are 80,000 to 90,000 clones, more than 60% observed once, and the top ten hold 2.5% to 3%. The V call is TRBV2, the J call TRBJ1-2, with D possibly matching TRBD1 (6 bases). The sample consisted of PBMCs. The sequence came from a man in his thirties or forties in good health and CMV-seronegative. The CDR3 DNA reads TGTGCCAGCAGCGCGGACAGCAACTATGGCTACACCTTC. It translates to CASSADSNYGYTF.